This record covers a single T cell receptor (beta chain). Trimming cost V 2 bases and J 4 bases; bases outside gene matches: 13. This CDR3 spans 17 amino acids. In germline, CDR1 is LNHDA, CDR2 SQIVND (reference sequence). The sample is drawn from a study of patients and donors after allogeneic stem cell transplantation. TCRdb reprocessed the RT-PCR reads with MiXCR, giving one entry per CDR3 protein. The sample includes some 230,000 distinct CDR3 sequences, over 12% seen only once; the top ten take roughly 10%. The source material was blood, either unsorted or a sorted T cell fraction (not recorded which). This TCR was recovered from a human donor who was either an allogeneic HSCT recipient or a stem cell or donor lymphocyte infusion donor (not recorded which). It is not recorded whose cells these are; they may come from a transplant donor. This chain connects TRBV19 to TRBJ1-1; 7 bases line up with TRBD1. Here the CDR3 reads CASSIKGPAGGPTEAFF. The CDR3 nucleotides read TGTGCCAGTAGTATAAAGGGACCGGCAGGGGGACCCACTGAAGCTTTCTTT.